This T cell receptor (beta chain) was obtained from a study of blood T cell repertoires in COVID-19. Study summary: There were acute and convalescent COVID-19 samples, and they came from the United States, Italy and Spain. PBMCs, B-cell-depleted T cells, or T cells provided the cDNA or gDNA that made up the material.

As regards this clone: Within the sample, other DNA sequences also encode this same CDR3.

As originally analysed: Estimation of nucleated cell counts relied on the amplification of reference gene primers. Profiling relied on immunoSEQ multiplex PCR, and the TCRdb table lists in-frame clones only, not all of them. That table furnishes V, J and clone size, whereas the DNA furnished D and trimming. The data contain over 600,000 clones, around 90% of them singletons. The clonotype was recovered from a young woman with acute or convalescent COVID-19. Sequencing input: peripheral blood.

The CDR3 loop reads CASSLGQNTGELFF. The CDR3 DNA sequence: TGCGCCAGCAGCTTGGGACAGAACACCGGGGAGCTGTTTTTT. This rearrangement joins TRBV5-1 to TRBJ2-2, with unresolved D. The CDR3 totals 14 residues. CDR1 and CDR2 (germline): SGHRS, YFSETQ. V was shortened by 0 bases and J by 1 base, with 4 bases between the two germline ends.